This T cell receptor (beta chain) derives from a study of molecular identifiers for immune sequencing clone quantification. General study findings and limits: Spiked Jurkat TCR RNA originating from one cell could reportedly be identified amid some 950,000 naive cells. Identical TCR molecules sharing a barcode could underestimate highly expanded clone sizes.

This CDR3 has 16 residues. The germline gives CDR1 SGHTA, CDR2 FQGNSA. The trim removed 0 bases at V and 6 bases at J, leaving 9 bases unmatched. The authors gated naive CD8 T cells as CD8+CD4-CCR7+CD45RA+ for sorting. TCRdb called the PCR reads again in MiXCR, with one record for every CDR3 protein. The sample holds approximately 670,000 distinct CDR3 sequences, about 20% seen once. This clonotype was seen many times. Its antigen remains unidentified. This chain links TRBV7-2 with TRBJ2-3; TRBD2 aligns across 7 bases. Sequencing used naive CD8+ T cells from blood, with Jurkat cell RNA spiked in. Noted subset: FACS-sorted CD8+CD4-CCR7+CD45RA+ naive T cells. This TCR derives from a human donor in good health. Some libraries in this study had Jurkat cell RNA spiked in. CDR3 protein: CASSLAWVAGSDTQYF. The DNA of the CDR3 is TGTGCCAGCAGCTTAGCGTGGGTAGCGGGCTCCGATACGCAGTATTTT.